A single sample gave rise to the 18 T cell receptor beta chains below, sequenced in a study of T cell responses to AZD1222 COVID-19 vaccine (dated by TCRdb to the early 2020s). The time point label of this sample denotes: baseline before first vaccination. The method was the immunoSEQ multiplex PCR assay. The source is immuneACCESS, and TCRdb retained only in-frame sequences with V and J called. Part of the clones is not carried over; for the studies checked, unresolved V genes explain less than half of this, and the remainder is unexplained. Here the sample has 150,000 or so clones; 89% occur a single time. 4.5% to 6.5% of the sample lies in the top ten. This material consisted of peripheral blood, taken on day 0 of AZD1222 vaccination. These receptor sequences come from an adult in good health.

The rearrangement uses TRBV5-1 and TRBJ1-3, with D unresolved. CDR1 and CDR2 from the germline V gene are SGHRS and YFSETQ. The CDR3 extends over 16 amino acids. Trimming cost V 0 bases and J 4 bases, with 14 bases left between them. CDR3 DNA sequence: TGCGCCAGCAGCTTGGCGGGTAGGGTGAGCGGAAACACCATATATTTT. Translation: CASSLAGRVSGNTIYF.

The rearrangement joins TRBV2 to TRBJ1-2; 7 bases match TRBD1. The CDR3 covers 15 residues. Germline CDR1 is SNHLY and CDR2 is FYNNEI. V was clipped by 6 bases and J by 4 bases; unmatched bases: 11. This CDR3 is CASRVRQGEVYGYTF. In DNA, the CDR3 is TGTGCCAGCAGAGTTAGACAGGGTGAGGTCTATGGCTACACCTTC.

The chain links TRBV6-4 to TRBJ1-1; D perhaps matches TRBD1 (5 bases). With 0 bases removed from V and 4 bases from J, the gap between germline ends came to 15 bases. CDR1 is MRHNA and CDR2 is SNTAGT in the germline V gene. CDR3 length: 16 amino acids. The CDR3 DNA reads TGTGCCAGCAGTGACTCTATTGACAGTATGAGCACTGAAGCTTTCTTT. Residues: CASSDSIDSMSTEAFF.

The chain has TRBV11-3 and TRBJ1-1; D ambiguous. The CDR3 has 14 residues. Between the trimmed V and J ends, which lost 4 bases and 4 bases, there was a span of 13 bases. Germline V gene data show CDR1 as SGHNT and CDR2 as YENEEA. The CDR3 protein is CASSSTLRGTEAFF. DNA of the CDR3: TGTGCCAGCAGCTCAACTCTCCGGGGCACTGAAGCTTTCTTT. Combining the CDR3 with reference TRBV11-3 and TRBJ1-1 gives the whole variable domain EAGVVQSPRYKIIEKKQPVAFWCNPISGHNTLYWYLQNLGQGPELLIRYENEEAVDDSQLPKDRFSAERLKGVDSTLKIQPAELGDSAVYLCASSSTLRGTEAFFGQGTRLTVV.

This clone was counted once. The gene calls are TRBV7-9 and TRBJ2-7, with D perhaps matching TRBD2 (6 bases). The ends were cut back, 3 bases at V and 6 bases at J, with 12 bases in the middle. This CDR3 spans 13 amino acids. Per germline, CDR1 SEHNR and CDR2 FQNEAQ (reference sequence). CDR3 bases: TGTGCCAGCAGCTTGCGGGGTACGGCCGAGCAGTACTTC. This gives the protein CASSLRGTAEQYF.

The chain couples TRBV6-6 to TRBJ1-5; a possible D gene is TRBD1 (6 bases). Trimming shortened V by 4 bases and J by 11 bases, and 12 bases separated the two germline ends. The V gene's germline CDR1 is MNHNY and CDR2 SVGAGI (reference sequence). The CDR3 runs 12 residues. In DNA, the CDR3 is TGTGCCAGCAGTTCGGGAGGGGGGACCCAGCATTTT. This codes for CASSSGGGTQHF.

V usage is TRBV27 and J usage is TRBJ2-2; 8 bases are shared with TRBD2. The germline V gene has CDR1 MNHEY and CDR2 SMNVEV (reference sequence). The CDR3 has 15 residues. Trimming took 0 bases from V and 7 from J; bases not matched to a gene: 4. CDR3 region: CASSLSAGAHGELFF. CDR3 sequence (DNA): TGTGCCAGCAGTTTATCAGCGGGAGCGCACGGGGAGCTGTTTTTT.

The chain uses TRBV12-5 and TRBJ2-2; no clear D gene. V was trimmed by 6 bases and J by 3 bases, leaving 5 bases between them. The CDR3 totals 12 residues. Germline V gene lookup returns CDR1 LGHNT and CDR2 FRNRAP. This CDR3 reads CASGRDTGELFF. CDR3 coding DNA: TGTGCTAGTGGCCGGGACACCGGGGAGCTGTTTTTT.

V gene TRBV6-2 or TRBV6-3 combines with J gene TRBJ2-7, with D possibly matching TRBD2 (5 bases). The CDR3 spans 17 residues. V lost 5 bases, J lost 0 bases, and 20 bases lay in between. The germline V gene has CDR1 MNHEY and CDR2 SVGEGT. Here the CDR3 reads CASSVRGTSGRSYEQYF. Written as DNA, the CDR3 is TGTGCCAGCAGTGTTCGGGGTACGAGCGGACGCTCCTACGAGCAGTACTTC.

This clone turned up a few times. The gene calls are TRBV12-3 or TRBV12-4 and TRBJ1-6; D gene ambiguous. CDR3 length: 11 residues. Trimming stripped 4 bases from V and 13 bases from J, with 8 bases between. The CDR3 region is CASSSLGPLHF. The CDR3 DNA sequence: TGTGCCAGCAGTTCCCTTGGTCCCCTCCACTTT.

The V call is TRBV28, the J call TRBJ1-6, with 8 bases lining up with TRBD1. Germline V CDR1 and CDR2: MDHEN, SYDVKM. This CDR3 is 14 amino acids long. Trimming cost V 3 bases and J 7 bases; bases outside gene matches: 2. This chain's CDR3 is CASSLRQGNSPLHF. CDR3 bases: TGTGCCAGCAGTTTGCGACAGGGGAATTCACCCCTCCACTTT.

In this sample, this clone turned up once. The CDR3 loop reads CASSTGVRDSLSTDTQYF. In nucleotides, the CDR3 is TGTGCCAGCAGCACCGGGGTTAGGGACAGCCTTAGCACAGATACGCAGTATTTT. This chain joins TRBV21-1 and TRBJ2-3; TRBD1, the table's D call, was not compared with the DNA. TRBV21-1 is labeled a pseudogene. CDR3 length equals 18 residues.

The gene calls are TRBV7-3 and TRBJ1-1; D uncertain. V dropped 5 bases and J dropped 3 bases, with 19 bases sitting between them. CDR1 is SGHTA, CDR2 FQGTGA, per germline. This CDR3 region has 16 residues. In nucleotides, the CDR3 is TGTGCCAGCAGCCCCCGACAAGTAGGGTTGGACACTGAAGCTTTCTTT. Encoded protein: CASSPRQVGLDTEAFF.

This sequence joins TRBV19 and TRBJ2-7; 11 bases align to TRBD2. Germline V gene data show CDR1 as LNHDA and CDR2 as SQIVND (reference sequence). This CDR3 spans 16 amino acids. The V segment lost 4 bases and the J segment 0 bases; nucleotides outside the gene matches: 5. The CDR3 region has the DNA TGTGCCAGTAGTACCCTCACTAGCGGGAGCTCCTACGAGCAGTACTTC. Translating it yields CASSTLTSGSSYEQYF. Filled out from reference TRBV19 and TRBJ2-7, the complete variable domain reads DGGITQSPKYLFRKEGQNVTLSCEQNLNHDAMYWYRQDPGQGLRLIYYSQIVNDFQKGDIAEGYSVSREKKESFPLTVTSAQKNPTAFYLCASSTLTSGSSYEQYFGPGTRLTVT.

The rearrangement uses TRBV12-3 or TRBV12-4 and TRBJ1-5, with D tentatively TRBD1 (6 bases). The CDR3 covers 13 residues. The V end lost 7 bases, the J end lost 1 base, and 8 bases lay between the germline ends. The CDR3 spells CASTRGSNQPQHF. The CDR3 DNA reads TGTGCCAGCACCAGGGGAAGCAATCAGCCCCAGCATTTT.

V is TRBV18 and J is TRBJ1-5; maybe TRBD1 (5 bases). V lost 2 bases and J lost 4, with 15 bases in between. CDR3 size: 16 residues. The germline CDR1 and CDR2 sequences are KGHSH and LQKENI. CDR3 bases: TGTGCCAGCTCACCATCTAGCGGGACGGGGAATCAGCCCCAGCATTTT. Translation: CASSPSSGTGNQPQHF.

The V gene is TRBV4-2, the J gene TRBJ2-7; 11 bases line up with TRBD2. Germline CDR1 LGHNA, CDR2 YNFKEQ. CDR3 length: 17 amino acids. V was pared by 0 bases and J by 6 bases, with 10 bases of the junction left unmatched. The chain's CDR3 is CASSQDVRGLAGGEQYF. The CDR3 DNA is TGTGCCAGCAGCCAAGATGTAAGAGGGCTAGCGGGAGGCGAGCAGTACTTC.

The chain has TRBV6-5 and TRBJ2-1; the match to TRBD2 covers 14 bases. V shed 4 bases, J shed 15 bases, and the junction held 8 bases outside the gene matches. The CDR3 length is 14 residues. The germline V gene has CDR1 MNHEY and CDR2 SVGAGI. CDR3 sequence (DNA): TGTGCCAGCAGTTTCCAGGGACTAGCGGGAGATGTGTTCTTC. It is translated as CASSFQGLAGDVFF.